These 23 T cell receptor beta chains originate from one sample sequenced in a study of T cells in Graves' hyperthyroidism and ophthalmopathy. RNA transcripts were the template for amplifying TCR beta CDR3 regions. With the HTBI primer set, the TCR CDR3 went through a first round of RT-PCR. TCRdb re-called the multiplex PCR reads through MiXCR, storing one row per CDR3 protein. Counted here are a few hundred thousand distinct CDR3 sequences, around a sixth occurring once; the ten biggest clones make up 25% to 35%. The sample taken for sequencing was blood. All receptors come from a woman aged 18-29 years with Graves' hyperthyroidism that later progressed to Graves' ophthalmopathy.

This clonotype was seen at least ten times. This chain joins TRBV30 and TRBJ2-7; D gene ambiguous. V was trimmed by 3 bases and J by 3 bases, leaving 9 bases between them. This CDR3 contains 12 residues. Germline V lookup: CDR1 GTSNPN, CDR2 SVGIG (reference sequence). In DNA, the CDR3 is TGTGCCTGGAGCCGGACGGACTACGAGCAGTACTTC. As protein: CAWSRTDYEQYF.

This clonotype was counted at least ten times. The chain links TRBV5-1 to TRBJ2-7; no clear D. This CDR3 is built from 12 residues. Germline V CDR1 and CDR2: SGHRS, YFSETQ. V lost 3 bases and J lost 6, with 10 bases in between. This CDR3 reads CASSSNLGEQYF. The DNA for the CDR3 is TGCGCCAGCAGCTCAAACCTCGGCGAGCAGTACTTC. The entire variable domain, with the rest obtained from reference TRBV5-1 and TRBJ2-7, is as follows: KAGVTQTPRYLIKTRGQQVTLSCSPISGHRSVSWYQQTPGQGLQFLFEYFSETQRNKGNFPGRFSGRQFSNSRSEMNVSTLELGDSALYLCASSSNLGEQYFGPGTRLTVT.

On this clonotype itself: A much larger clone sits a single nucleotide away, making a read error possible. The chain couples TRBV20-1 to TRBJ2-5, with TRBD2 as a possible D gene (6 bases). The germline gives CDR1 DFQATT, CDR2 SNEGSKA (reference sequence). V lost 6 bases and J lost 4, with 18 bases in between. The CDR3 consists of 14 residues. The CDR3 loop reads CSARESTSRETQYF. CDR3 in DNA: TGCAGTGCCCGAGAGTCCACTAGCAGAGAGACCCAGTACTTC.

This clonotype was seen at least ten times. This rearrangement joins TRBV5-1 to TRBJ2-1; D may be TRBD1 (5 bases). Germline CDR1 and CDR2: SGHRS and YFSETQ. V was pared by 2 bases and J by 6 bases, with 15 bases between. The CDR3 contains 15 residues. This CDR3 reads CASSLGAIPLNEQFF. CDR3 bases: TGCGCCAGCAGCTTAGGGGCGATCCCTCTCAATGAGCAGTTCTTC. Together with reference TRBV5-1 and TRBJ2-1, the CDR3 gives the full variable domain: KAGVTQTPRYLIKTRGQQVTLSCSPISGHRSVSWYQQTPGQGLQFLFEYFSETQRNKGNFPGRFSGRQFSNSRSEMNVSTLELGDSALYLCASSLGAIPLNEQFFGPGTRLTVL.

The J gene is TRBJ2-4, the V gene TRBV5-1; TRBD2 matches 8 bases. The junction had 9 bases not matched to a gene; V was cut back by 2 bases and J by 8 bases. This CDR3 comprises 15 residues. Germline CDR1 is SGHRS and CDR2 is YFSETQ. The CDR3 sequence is CASSFGGGPRDIQYF. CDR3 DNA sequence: TGCGCCAGCAGCTTCGGGGGGGGGCCCCGGGACATTCAGTACTTC.

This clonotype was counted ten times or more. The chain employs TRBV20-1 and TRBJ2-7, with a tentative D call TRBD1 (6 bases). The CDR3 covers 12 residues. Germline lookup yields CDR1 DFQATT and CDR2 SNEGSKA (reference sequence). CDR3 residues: CRPQGSSYEQYF. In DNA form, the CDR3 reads TGCAGGCCACAGGGCAGCTCCTACGAGCAGTACTTC.

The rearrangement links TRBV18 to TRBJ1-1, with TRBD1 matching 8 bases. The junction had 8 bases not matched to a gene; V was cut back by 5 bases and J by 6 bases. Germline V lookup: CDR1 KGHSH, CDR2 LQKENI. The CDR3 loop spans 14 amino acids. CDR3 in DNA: TGTGCCAGCTCAGTCGGACAGGGAAAGGCTGAAGCTTTCTTT. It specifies CASSVGQGKAEAFF.

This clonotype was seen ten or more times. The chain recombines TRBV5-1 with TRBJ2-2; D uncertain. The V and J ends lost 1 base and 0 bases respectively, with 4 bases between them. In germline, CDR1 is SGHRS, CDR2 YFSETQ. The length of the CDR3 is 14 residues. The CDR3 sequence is CASSLTANTGELFF. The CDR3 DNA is TGCGCCAGCAGCTTGACAGCGAACACCGGGGAGCTGTTTTTT.

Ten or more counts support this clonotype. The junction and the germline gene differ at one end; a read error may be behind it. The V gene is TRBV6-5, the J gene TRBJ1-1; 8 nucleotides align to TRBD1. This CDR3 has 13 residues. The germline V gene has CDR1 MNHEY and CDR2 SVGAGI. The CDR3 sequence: CASTYRGAAEAFF. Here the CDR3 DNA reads TGTGCCAGCACTTACAGGGGGGCGGCTGAAGCTTTCTTT.

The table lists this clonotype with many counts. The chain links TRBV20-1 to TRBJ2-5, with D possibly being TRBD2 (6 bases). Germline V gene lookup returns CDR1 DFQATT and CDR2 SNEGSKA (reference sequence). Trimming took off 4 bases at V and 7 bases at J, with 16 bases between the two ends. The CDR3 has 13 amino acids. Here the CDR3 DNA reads TGCAGTGCTATCTTACAAGCGGAGGGGACCCAGTACTTC. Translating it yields CSAILQAEGTQYF.

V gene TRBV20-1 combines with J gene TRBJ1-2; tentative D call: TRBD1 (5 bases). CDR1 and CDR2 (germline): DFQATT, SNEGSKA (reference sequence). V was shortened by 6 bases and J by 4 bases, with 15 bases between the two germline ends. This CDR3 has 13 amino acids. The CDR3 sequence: CSALTARGYGYTF. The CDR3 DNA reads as TGCAGTGCCCTGACAGCCAGAGGCTATGGCTACACCTTC.

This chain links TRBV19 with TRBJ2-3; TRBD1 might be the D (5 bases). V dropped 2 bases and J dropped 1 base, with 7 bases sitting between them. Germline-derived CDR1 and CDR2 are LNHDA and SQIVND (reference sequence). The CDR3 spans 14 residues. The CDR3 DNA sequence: TGTGCCAGTAGTATAAAAGGGGGCACAGATACGCAGTATTTT. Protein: CASSIKGGTDTQYF.

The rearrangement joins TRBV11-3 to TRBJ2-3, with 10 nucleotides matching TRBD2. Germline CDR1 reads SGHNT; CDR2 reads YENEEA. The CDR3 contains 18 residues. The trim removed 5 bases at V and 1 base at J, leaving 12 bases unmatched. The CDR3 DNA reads TGTGCCAGCAGCCCTGGGCCGGGAACTAGCGGGGGCACAGATACGCAGTATTTT. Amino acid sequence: CASSPGPGTSGGTDTQYF.

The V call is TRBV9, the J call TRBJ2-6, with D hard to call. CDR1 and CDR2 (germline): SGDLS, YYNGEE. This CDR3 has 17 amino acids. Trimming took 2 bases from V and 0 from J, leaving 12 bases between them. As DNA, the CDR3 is TGTGCCAGCAGCGTCGTAGGGCCTAACTCTGGGGCCAACGTCCTGACTTTC. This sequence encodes CASSVVGPNSGANVLTF.

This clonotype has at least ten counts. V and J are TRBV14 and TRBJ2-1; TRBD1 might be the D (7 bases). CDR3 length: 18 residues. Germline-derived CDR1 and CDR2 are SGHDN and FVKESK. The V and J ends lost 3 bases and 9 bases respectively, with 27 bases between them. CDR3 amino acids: CASSQTAWRQGGTGEQFF. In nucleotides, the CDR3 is TGTGCCAGCAGCCAGACCGCTTGGAGACAGGGAGGAACCGGTGAGCAGTTCTTC.

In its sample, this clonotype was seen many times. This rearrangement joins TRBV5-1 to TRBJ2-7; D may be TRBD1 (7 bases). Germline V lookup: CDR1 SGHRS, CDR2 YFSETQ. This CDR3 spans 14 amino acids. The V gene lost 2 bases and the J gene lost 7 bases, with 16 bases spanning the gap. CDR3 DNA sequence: TGCGCCAGCAGCTTCAGGGGGACGGAGGGAGAGCAGTACTTC. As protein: CASSFRGTEGEQYF.

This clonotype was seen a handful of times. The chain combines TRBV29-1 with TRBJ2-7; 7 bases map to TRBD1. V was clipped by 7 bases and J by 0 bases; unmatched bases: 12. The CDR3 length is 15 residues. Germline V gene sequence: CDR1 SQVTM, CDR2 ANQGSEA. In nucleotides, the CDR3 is TGCAGCGCGTCCGGGACAGCTTTATTCTCCTACGAGCAGTACTTC. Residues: CSASGTALFSYEQYF.

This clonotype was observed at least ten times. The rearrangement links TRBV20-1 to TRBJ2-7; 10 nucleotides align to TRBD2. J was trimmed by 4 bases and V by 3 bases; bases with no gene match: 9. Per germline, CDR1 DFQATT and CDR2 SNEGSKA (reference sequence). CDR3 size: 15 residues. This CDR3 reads CSASMSGRGFYEQYF. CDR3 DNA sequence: TGCAGTGCTAGTATGAGCGGGAGGGGGTTTTACGAGCAGTACTTC.

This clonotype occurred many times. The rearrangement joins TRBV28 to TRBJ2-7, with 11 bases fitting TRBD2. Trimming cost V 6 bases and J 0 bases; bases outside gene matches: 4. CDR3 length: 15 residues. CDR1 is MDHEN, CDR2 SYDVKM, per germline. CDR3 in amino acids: CASRPGTSGSYEQYF. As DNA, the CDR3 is TGTGCCAGCAGACCCGGGACTAGCGGCTCCTACGAGCAGTACTTC.

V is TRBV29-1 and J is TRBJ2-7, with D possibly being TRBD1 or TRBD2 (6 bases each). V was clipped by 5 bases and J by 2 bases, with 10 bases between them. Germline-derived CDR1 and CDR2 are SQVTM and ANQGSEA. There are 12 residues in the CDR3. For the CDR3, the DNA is TGCAGCGTTTCGGGGGCAACCTACGAGCAGTACTTC. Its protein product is CSVSGATYEQYF.

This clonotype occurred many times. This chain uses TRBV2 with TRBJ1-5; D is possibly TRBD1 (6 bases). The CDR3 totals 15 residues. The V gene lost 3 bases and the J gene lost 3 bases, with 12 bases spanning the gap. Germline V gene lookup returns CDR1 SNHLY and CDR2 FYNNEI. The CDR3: CASSDSGGINQPQHF. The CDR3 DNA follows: TGTGCCAGCAGTGACTCCGGGGGCATCAATCAGCCCCAGCATTTT.

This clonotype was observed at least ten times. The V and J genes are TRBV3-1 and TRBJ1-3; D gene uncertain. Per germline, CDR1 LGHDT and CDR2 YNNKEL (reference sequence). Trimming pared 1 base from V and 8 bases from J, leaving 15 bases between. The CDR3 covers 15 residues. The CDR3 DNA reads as TGTGCCAGCAGCCAAGCGCCCCGGCAGGAGCACACCATATATTTT. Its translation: CASSQAPRQEHTIYF.

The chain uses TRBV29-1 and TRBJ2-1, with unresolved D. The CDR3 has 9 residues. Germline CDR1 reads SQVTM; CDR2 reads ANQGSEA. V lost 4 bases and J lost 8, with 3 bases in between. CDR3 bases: TGCAGCGTTGGTGATGAGCAGTTCTTC. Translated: CSVGDEQFF.